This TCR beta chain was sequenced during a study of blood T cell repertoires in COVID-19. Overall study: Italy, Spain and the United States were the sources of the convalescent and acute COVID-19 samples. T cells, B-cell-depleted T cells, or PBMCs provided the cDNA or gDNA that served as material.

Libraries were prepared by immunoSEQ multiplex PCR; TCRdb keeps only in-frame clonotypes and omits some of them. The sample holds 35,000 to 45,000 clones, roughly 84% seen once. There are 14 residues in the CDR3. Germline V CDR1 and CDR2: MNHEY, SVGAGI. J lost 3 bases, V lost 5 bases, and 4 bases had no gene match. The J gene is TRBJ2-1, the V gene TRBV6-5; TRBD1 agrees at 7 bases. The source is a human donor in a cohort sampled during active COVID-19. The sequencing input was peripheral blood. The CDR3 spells CASSPGQNYNEQFF. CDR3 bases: TGTGCCAGCAGTCCGGGACAGAACTACAATGAGCAGTTCTTC.